Reported below is one TCR beta chain. The data derive from a study of shared clonotypes between healthy human individuals. The CDR3 length is 14 residues. Germline values: CDR1 SGHKS, CDR2 YYEKEE (reference sequence). Trimming took 4 bases from V and 0 from J, leaving 8 bases between them. Produced via immunoSEQ multiplex PCR; TCRdb's table is partial and in-frame only. The repertoire has millions of clones, 90% to 95% of them found once; the top ten carry 0.13% to 0.15%. The J gene is TRBJ1-3, the V gene TRBV5-5; D gene uncertain. This TCR came from a man aged 18 to 30 in good health. The sample comprised naive CD4+ T cells sorted from blood. Subset given: CD45RA+ positively selected. The CDR3, as DNA: TGTGCCAGCAGCCTACTGGTCTCTGGAAACACCATATATTTT. The encoded protein is CASSLLVSGNTIYF.